One sample yielded the 27 T cell receptor beta chains listed below, sequenced in a study of CD8+ T cells in alopecia areata. Treatment defined: oral pan-JAK inhibitor, 5-10 mg twice daily. Extracted RNA was reverse transcribed, and the resulting cDNA served as sequencing template. Produced via immunoSEQ multiplex PCR; TCRdb's table is partial and in-frame only. The data show fewer than 250,000 clones, with around three fifths seen just once and approximately 1% held by the top ten. The specimen comprised CD4+ T cells sorted from blood, sampled at week 24, from a patient treated with tofacitinib. These receptors were taken from a human donor with alopecia areata.

This clone has only one observation. The chain employs TRBV9 and TRBJ2-1; no definite D call. The V end lost 4 bases, the J end lost 6 bases, and 11 bases lay between the germline ends. CDR1 and CDR2 (germline): SGDLS, YYNGEE. The CDR3 is made up of 13 amino acids. Written as DNA, the CDR3 is TGTGCCAGCAGCCCGCACCTGGGCAATGAGCAGTTCTTC. Translated: CASSPHLGNEQFF. The full variable domain, its missing parts supplied by reference TRBV9 and TRBJ2-1, is DSGVTQTPKHLITATGQRVTLRCSPRSGDLSVYWYQQSLDQGLQFLIQYYNGEERAKGNILERFSAQQFPDLHSELNLSSLELGDSALYFCASSPHLGNEQFFGPGTRLTVL.

This chain connects TRBV29-1 to TRBJ1-2; no definite D call. Deletions cut 4 bases from V and 6 bases from J, with 12 bases between. CDR1 is SQVTM and CDR2 is ANQGSEA in the germline V gene. CDR3 length: 12 residues. The CDR3 is CSVAPSPDGYTF. CDR3 coding DNA: TGCAGCGTTGCGCCGTCGCCTGATGGCTACACCTTC.

The chain links TRBV5-6 to TRBJ1-1; D not resolved. Germline CDR1 and CDR2: SGHDT and YYEEEE. The CDR3 loop spans 14 amino acids. Trimming removed 3 bases from V and 1 base from J, with 10 bases in between. CDR3 sequence reads: CASSSGVGNTEAFF. The CDR3, as DNA: TGTGCCAGCAGCTCGGGAGTTGGGAACACTGAAGCTTTCTTT. The full variable domain, with the rest looked up from reference TRBV5-6 and TRBJ1-1, is DAGVTQSPTHLIKTRGQQVTLRCSPKSGHDTVSWYQQALGQGPQFIFQYYEEEERQRGNFPDRFSGHQFPNYSSELNVNALLLGDSALYLCASSSGVGNTEAFFGQGTRLTVV.

In its sample, this clone was seen a few times. The chain carries TRBV7-2 and TRBJ2-7, with D possibly being TRBD1 (6 bases). The germline CDR1 and CDR2 sequences are SGHTA and FQGNSA. This CDR3 is 15 amino acids long. The V end lost 1 base, the J end lost 4 bases, and 14 bases lay between the germline ends. CDR3: CASSLDRAGVYEQYF. CDR3 DNA sequence: TGTGCCAGCAGCTTAGACAGGGCTGGCGTTTACGAGCAGTACTTC.

The V call is TRBV30, the J call TRBJ2-1, with no clear D. The germline gives CDR1 GTSNPN, CDR2 SVGIG (reference sequence). Trimming stripped 4 bases from V and 0 bases from J, with 13 bases between. This CDR3 comprises 15 residues. CDR3 sequence (DNA): TGTGCCTGGAAAGTAGAGAGTAACTCCTACAATGAGCAGTTCTTC. Encoded protein: CAWKVESNSYNEQFF.

This sequence joins TRBV9 and TRBJ2-3; TRBD2 matches at 9 bases. Germline V gives CDR1 SGDLS, CDR2 YYNGEE. This CDR3 contains 16 residues. V lost 0 bases, J lost 0 bases, and 2 bases stayed unmatched. CDR3 amino acids: CASSVAAGGSTDTQYF. The CDR3 coding sequence is TGTGCCAGCAGCGTAGCAGCGGGGGGAAGCACAGATACGCAGTATTTT.

The V and J genes are TRBV4-3 and TRBJ1-1, with 7 nucleotides matching TRBD1. Germline V lookup: CDR1 LGHNA, CDR2 YSLEER. V trimming: 3 bases; J trimming: 0 bases; junction bases outside the gene matches: 10. This CDR3 spans 17 amino acids. CDR3 in amino acids: CASSQGPGTALNTEAFF. DNA of the CDR3: TGCGCCAGCAGCCAGGGACCTGGGACAGCTTTGAACACTGAAGCTTTCTTT.

This clone was observed a few times. V usage is TRBV25-1 and J usage is TRBJ1-2, with D perhaps matching TRBD1 (5 bases). With 6 bases removed from V and 8 bases from J, the gap between germline ends came to 16 bases. The CDR3 spans 13 residues. The germline V gene has CDR1 MGHDK and CDR2 SYGVNS. CDR3 coding DNA: TGTGCCAGCAGGAGAAGACAGACGAGCGGCTACACCTTC. As protein: CASRRRQTSGYTF.

V gene TRBV18 combines with J gene TRBJ1-6, with a possible D match to TRBD1 (5 bases). V dropped 3 bases and J dropped 6 bases, with 12 bases sitting between them. From germline, CDR1 is KGHSH and CDR2 LQKENI. This CDR3 comprises 15 residues. CDR3 amino acids: CASSPGTDLNSPLHF. DNA of the CDR3: TGTGCCAGCTCACCGGGGACCGATCTTAATTCACCCCTCCACTTT. Full variable domain (outside the CDR3, taken from reference TRBV18 and TRBJ1-6): NAGVMQNPRHLVRRRGQEARLRCSPMKGHSHVYWYRQLPEEGLKFMVYLQKENIIDESGMPKERFSAEFPKEGPSILRIQQVVRGDSAAYFCASSPGTDLNSPLHFGNGTRLTVT.

CDR3: CASSIREDEQFF. The CDR3 coding sequence is TGTGCCAGCTCCATTCGGGAGGATGAGCAGTTCTTC. The chain couples TRBV18 to TRBJ2-1; TRBD2 aligns across 7 bases. The junction had 4 bases not matched to a gene; V was cut back by 6 bases and J by 8 bases. CDR1 KGHSH and CDR2 LQKENI come from the germline V gene. The CDR3 totals 12 residues.

V is TRBV5-1 and J is TRBJ1-2; a possible D gene is TRBD1 (6 bases). This CDR3 region has 12 residues. In germline, CDR1 is SGHRS, CDR2 YFSETQ. V was pared by 4 bases and J by 6 bases, with 10 bases between. Written as DNA, the CDR3 is TGCGCCAGCAGCGAGGGACACAATGGCTACACCTTC. This gives the protein CASSEGHNGYTF. Looking up the rest from reference TRBV5-1 and TRBJ1-2 gives the full variable domain: KAGVTQTPRYLIKTRGQQVTLSCSPISGHRSVSWYQQTPGQGLQFLFEYFSETQRNKGNFPGRFSGRQFSNSRSEMNVSTLELGDSALYLCASSEGHNGYTFGSGTRLTVV.

V is TRBV29-1 and J is TRBJ2-7, with TRBD1 as a possible D gene (6 bases). Germline assignment: CDR1 SQVTM and CDR2 ANQGSEA. The length of the CDR3 is 12 residues. The germline V and J ends were trimmed by 7 bases and 4 bases, with 14 bases remaining between them. The CDR3 here is CSGVLDSYEQYF. CDR3 bases: TGCAGCGGCGTGTTGGACAGTTACGAGCAGTACTTC.

The CDR3: CASSGTTGFDEQFF. For the CDR3, the DNA is TGCGCCAGCAGCGGAACGACAGGTTTCGATGAGCAGTTCTTC. The gene calls are TRBV5-1 and TRBJ2-1; TRBD1 might be the D (6 bases). Germline V gives CDR1 SGHRS, CDR2 YFSETQ. Trimming shortened V by 4 bases and J by 8 bases, and 16 bases separated the two germline ends. The CDR3 contains 14 residues.

This clone was counted between two and nine times. This chain links TRBV19 with TRBJ1-2; 8 bases map to TRBD1. The J segment lost 7 bases and the V segment lost 7 bases, leaving 11 bases of the junction unmatched. In germline, CDR1 is LNHDA, CDR2 SQIVND (reference sequence). The CDR3 spans 14 residues. Here the CDR3 DNA reads TGTGCCAGTACCTTGGACAGGGAGAGACGTGGCTACACCTTC. Translation gives CASTLDRERRGYTF.

The chain couples TRBV5-7 to TRBJ1-5; D not resolved. TRBV5-7 is an ORF, with its function uncertain. V lost 3 bases and J lost 3, with 7 bases in between. This CDR3 has 13 amino acids. CDR3 sequence reads: CASSWWSNQPQHF. In nucleotides, the CDR3 is TGTGCCAGCAGCTGGTGGTCCAATCAGCCCCAGCATTTT.

This chain joins TRBV5-1 and TRBJ1-3; D remains unclear. Trimming removed 0 bases from V and 4 bases from J, with 11 bases in between. Germline CDR1 reads SGHRS; CDR2 reads YFSETQ. The CDR3 length is 15 residues. CDR3 amino acids: CASSLGPTAGNTIYF. Written as DNA, the CDR3 is TGCGCCAGCAGCTTGGGTCCCACCGCCGGAAACACCATATATTTT.

The chain combines TRBV15 with TRBJ1-5; tentative D call: TRBD1 (6 bases). With 0 bases removed from V and 7 bases from J, the gap between germline ends came to 13 bases. Germline V gene data show CDR1 as LNHNV and CDR2 as YYDKDF (reference sequence). The CDR3 has 15 amino acids. This chain's CDR3 is CATSRDRGAVQPQHF. The CDR3 coding sequence is TGTGCCACCAGCAGAGATCGGGGGGCCGTCCAGCCCCAGCATTTT.

There are a few counts of this clone. V gene TRBV18 combines with J gene TRBJ1-1; 7 bases match TRBD1. The CDR3 has 15 amino acids. V dropped 2 bases and J dropped 0; count of bases not matched to a gene: 3. Germline V gene sequence: CDR1 KGHSH, CDR2 LQKENI. This chain's CDR3 is CASSPMTGLNTEAFF. DNA of the CDR3: TGTGCCAGCTCACCAATGACAGGGCTGAACACTGAAGCTTTCTTT.

The V call is TRBV27, the J call TRBJ2-7; D might be TRBD1 (5 bases). Trimming cost V 3 bases and J 5 bases, with 11 bases left between them. The CDR3 totals 13 residues. The germline V gene has CDR1 MNHEY and CDR2 SMNVEV (reference sequence). The CDR3 loop is CASSFGQGDEQYF. In DNA form, the CDR3 reads TGTGCCAGCAGTTTCGGGCAGGGTGACGAGCAGTACTTC.

This clone was recorded only once. CDR3 in amino acids: CASSLDEGISYEQYF. The CDR3 region has the DNA TGCGCCAGCAGCTTGGATGAGGGGATCTCCTACGAGCAGTACTTC. The V and J genes are TRBV5-1 and TRBJ2-7, with D perhaps assigned TRBD1 or TRBD2 (5 bases each). Trimming took off 0 bases at V and 0 bases at J, with 10 bases between the two ends. The CDR3 spans 15 residues. In germline, CDR1 is SGHRS, CDR2 YFSETQ.

This clone was picked up a small number of times. This chain connects TRBV28 to TRBJ2-6, with D possibly matching TRBD2 (6 bases). V lost 7 bases and J 3 bases, leaving 19 bases between the germline ends. This CDR3 has 17 residues. Germline V gene lookup returns CDR1 MDHEN and CDR2 SYDVKM. The DNA of the CDR3 is TGTGCCAGCACCTCAACGGGGCGGGGCCTTGGGGCCAACGTCCTGACTTTC. Translated: CASTSTGRGLGANVLTF.

V usage is TRBV29-1 and J usage is TRBJ1-1, with 8 bases that match TRBD1. Germline V gene data show CDR1 as SQVTM and CDR2 as ANQGSEA. The CDR3 is 13 amino acids. J gave up 4 bases and V 7 bases, and 8 bases lay outside the gene matches. The CDR3 region has the DNA TGCAGCGCCGACAGGGGAGGTGGCACTGAAGCTTTCTTT. Protein product: CSADRGGGTEAFF.

This clone was counted a few times. The gene calls are TRBV19 and TRBJ1-1; no clear D gene. The CDR3 loop spans 13 amino acids. The germline V gene encodes CDR1 LNHDA and CDR2 SQIVND (reference sequence). Between the trimmed V and J ends, which lost 0 bases and 8 bases, there was a span of 10 bases. The CDR3: CASSIDTWVEAFF. CDR3 DNA sequence: TGTGCCAGTAGTATAGATACTTGGGTCGAAGCTTTCTTT. Full variable domain (outside the CDR3, taken from reference TRBV19 and TRBJ1-1): DGGITQSPKYLFRKEGQNVTLSCEQNLNHDAMYWYRQDPGQGLRLIYYSQIVNDFQKGDIAEGYSVSREKKESFPLTVTSAQKNPTAFYLCASSIDTWVEAFFGQGTRLTVV.

In this sample, this clone turned up once. The DNA of the CDR3 is TGCAGCGTCCTGATTAGCAATCAGCCCCAGCATTTT. It specifies CSVLISNQPQHF. This chain uses TRBV29-1 with TRBJ1-5, with D unclear. CDR3 length: 12 amino acids. CDR1 is SQVTM, CDR2 ANQGSEA, per germline. V gave up 6 bases and J gave up 0 bases, with 6 bases separating them.

This chain links TRBV5-1 with TRBJ2-3; maybe TRBD2 (5 bases). V lost 6 bases, J lost 4 bases, and 15 bases lay in between. The CDR3 contains 14 residues. Germline-derived CDR1 and CDR2 are SGHRS and YFSETQ. CDR3 DNA sequence: TGCGCCAGCAAGTCGGAGGCGCCGGCAGATACGCAGTATTTT. As protein: CASKSEAPADTQYF. The full variable domain, its missing parts supplied by reference TRBV5-1 and TRBJ2-3, is KAGVTQTPRYLIKTRGQQVTLSCSPISGHRSVSWYQQTPGQGLQFLFEYFSETQRNKGNFPGRFSGRQFSNSRSEMNVSTLELGDSALYLCASKSEAPADTQYFGPGTRLTVL.

The rearrangement joins TRBV6-6 to TRBJ2-7; D call uncertain. CDR3 length: 12 residues. Germline CDR1 is MNHNY and CDR2 is SVGAGI (reference sequence). Trimming took off 6 bases at V and 4 bases at J, with 10 bases between the two ends. DNA for the CDR3: TGTGCCAGCAGCCCCGACAAATACGAGCAGTACTTC. As protein: CASSPDKYEQYF.

This clone was counted a few times. The V and J genes are TRBV29-1 and TRBJ1-2, with D possibly matching TRBD1 (6 bases). CDR1 is SQVTM, CDR2 ANQGSEA, per germline. V was clipped by 5 bases and J by 2 bases, with 12 bases between them. There are 13 residues in the CDR3. In nucleotides, the CDR3 is TGCAGCGTTAACAGGGAGCAGAACTATGGCTACACCTTC. Amino acid sequence: CSVNREQNYGYTF.